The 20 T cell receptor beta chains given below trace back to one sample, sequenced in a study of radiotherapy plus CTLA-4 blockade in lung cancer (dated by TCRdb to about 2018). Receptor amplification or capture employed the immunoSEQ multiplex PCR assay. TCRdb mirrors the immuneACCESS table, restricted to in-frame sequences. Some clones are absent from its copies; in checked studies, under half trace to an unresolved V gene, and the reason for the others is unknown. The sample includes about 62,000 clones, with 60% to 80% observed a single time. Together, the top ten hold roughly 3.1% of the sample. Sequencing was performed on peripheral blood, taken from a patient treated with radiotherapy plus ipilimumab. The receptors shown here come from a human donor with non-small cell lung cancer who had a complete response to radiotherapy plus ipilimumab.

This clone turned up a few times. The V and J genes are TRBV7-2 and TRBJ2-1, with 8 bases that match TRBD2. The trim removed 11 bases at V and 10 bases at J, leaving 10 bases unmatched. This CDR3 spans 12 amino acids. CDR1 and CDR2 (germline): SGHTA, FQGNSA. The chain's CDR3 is CASGGSGYEQFF. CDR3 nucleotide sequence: TGTGCCTCGGGGGGGTCGGGGTACGAGCAGTTCTTC.

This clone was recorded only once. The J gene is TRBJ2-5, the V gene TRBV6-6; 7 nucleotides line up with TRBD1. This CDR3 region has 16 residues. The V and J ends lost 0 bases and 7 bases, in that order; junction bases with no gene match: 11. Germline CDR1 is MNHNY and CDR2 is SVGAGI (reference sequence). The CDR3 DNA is TGTGCCAGCAGTTACTCGACTGGGACAGCGAGTGCGACCCAGTACTTC. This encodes CASSYSTGTASATQYF.

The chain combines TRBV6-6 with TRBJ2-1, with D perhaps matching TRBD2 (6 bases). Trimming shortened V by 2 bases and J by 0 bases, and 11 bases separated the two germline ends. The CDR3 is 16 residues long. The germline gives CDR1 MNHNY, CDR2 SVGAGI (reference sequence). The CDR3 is CASSYPTTSSYNEQFF. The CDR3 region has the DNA TGTGCCAGCAGTTACCCTACGACTAGCTCCTACAATGAGCAGTTCTTC.

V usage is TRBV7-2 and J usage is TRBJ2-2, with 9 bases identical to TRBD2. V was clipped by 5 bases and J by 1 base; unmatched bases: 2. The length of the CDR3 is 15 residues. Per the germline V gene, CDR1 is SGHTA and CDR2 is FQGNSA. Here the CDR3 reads CASSRGGGNTGELFF. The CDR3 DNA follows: TGTGCCAGCAGCCGCGGGGGGGGGAACACCGGGGAGCTGTTTTTT.

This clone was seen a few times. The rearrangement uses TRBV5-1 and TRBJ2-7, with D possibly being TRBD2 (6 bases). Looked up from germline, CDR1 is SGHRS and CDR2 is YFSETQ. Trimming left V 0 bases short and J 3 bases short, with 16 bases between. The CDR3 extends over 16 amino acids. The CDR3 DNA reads TGCGCCAGCAGCTTGGCCGGAGGGGACTCAGGCTACGAGCAGTACTTC. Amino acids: CASSLAGGDSGYEQYF.

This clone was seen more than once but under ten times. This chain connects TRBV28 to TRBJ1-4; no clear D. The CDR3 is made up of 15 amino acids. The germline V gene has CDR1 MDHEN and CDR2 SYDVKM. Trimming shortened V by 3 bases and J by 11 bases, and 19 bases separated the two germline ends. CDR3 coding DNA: TGTGCCAGCAGTTTGGAGGGCAGCCCGGCCGGGAAACTGTTTTTT. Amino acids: CASSLEGSPAGKLFF. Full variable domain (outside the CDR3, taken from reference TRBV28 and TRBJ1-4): DVKVTQSSRYLVKRTGEKVFLECVQDMDHENMFWYRQDPGLGLRLIYFSYDVKMKEKGDIPEGYSVSREKKERFSLILESASTNQTSMYLCASSLEGSPAGKLFFGSGTQLSVL.

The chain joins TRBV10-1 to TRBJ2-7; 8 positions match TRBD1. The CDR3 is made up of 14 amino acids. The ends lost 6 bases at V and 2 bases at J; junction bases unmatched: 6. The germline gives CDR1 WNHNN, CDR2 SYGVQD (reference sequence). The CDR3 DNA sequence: TGCGCCAGCAGCAGACAGGGGTCAACCTACGAGCAGTACTTC. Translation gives CASSRQGSTYEQYF.

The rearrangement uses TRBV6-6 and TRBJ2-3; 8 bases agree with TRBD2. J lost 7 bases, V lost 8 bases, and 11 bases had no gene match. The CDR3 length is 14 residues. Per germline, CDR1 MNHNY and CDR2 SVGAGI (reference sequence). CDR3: CASWEGLGGYTQYF. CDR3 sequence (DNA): TGTGCCAGCTGGGAGGGACTAGGCGGCTATACGCAGTATTTT.

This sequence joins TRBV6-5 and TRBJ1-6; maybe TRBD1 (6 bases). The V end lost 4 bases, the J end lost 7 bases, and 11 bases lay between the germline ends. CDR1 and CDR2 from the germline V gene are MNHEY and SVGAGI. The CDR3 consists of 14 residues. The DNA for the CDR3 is TGTGCCAGCAGTTCGGGGGGACAAAATTCACCCCTCCACTTT. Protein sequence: CASSSGGQNSPLHF.

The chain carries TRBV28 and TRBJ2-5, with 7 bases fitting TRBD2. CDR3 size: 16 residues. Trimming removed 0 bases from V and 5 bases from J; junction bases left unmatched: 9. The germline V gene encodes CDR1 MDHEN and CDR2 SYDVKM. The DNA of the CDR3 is TGTGCCAGCAGTTTATGGGGTAGAGGGCGGGGGGAGACCCAGTACTTC. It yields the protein CASSLWGRGRGETQYF.

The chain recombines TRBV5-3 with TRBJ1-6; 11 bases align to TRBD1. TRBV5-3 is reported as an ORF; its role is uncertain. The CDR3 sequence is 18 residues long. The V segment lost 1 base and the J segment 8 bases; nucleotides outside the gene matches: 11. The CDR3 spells CARSLCGDRGLIYSPLHF. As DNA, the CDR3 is TGTGCCAGAAGCTTGTGTGGGGACAGGGGGTTGATCTATTCACCCCTCCACTTT.

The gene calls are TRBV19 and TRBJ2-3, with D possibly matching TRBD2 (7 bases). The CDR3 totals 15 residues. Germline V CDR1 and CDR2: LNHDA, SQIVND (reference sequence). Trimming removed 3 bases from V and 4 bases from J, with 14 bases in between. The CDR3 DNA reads TGTGCCAGTAGTATGTGGGGGGGCCCGTCAGATACGCAGTATTTT. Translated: CASSMWGGPSDTQYF.

CDR3 sequence (DNA): TGTGCCAGCAGTTTATTTCGGGGTGGAGGGGCGGGCTATGGCTACACCTTC. It codes for CASSLFRGGGAGYGYTF. The genes are TRBV28 and TRBJ1-2; D possibly corresponds to TRBD1 (5 bases). V was trimmed by 1 base and J by 4 bases, leaving 19 bases between them. Germline V gives CDR1 MDHEN, CDR2 SYDVKM. This CDR3 comprises 17 residues.

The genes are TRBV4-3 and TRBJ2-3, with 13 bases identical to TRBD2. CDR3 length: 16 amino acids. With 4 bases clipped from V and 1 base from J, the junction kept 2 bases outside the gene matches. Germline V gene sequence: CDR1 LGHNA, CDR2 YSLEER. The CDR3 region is CASSPGLAGGTDTQYF. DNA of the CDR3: TGCGCCAGCAGCCCCGGACTAGCGGGGGGCACAGATACGCAGTATTTT.

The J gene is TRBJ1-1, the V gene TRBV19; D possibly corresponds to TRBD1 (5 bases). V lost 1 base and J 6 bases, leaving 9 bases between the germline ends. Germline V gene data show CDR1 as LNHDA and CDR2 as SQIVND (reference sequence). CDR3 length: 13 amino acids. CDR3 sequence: CASSIAGYSEAFF. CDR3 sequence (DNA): TGTGCCAGTAGTATAGCAGGGTACTCTGAAGCTTTCTTT.

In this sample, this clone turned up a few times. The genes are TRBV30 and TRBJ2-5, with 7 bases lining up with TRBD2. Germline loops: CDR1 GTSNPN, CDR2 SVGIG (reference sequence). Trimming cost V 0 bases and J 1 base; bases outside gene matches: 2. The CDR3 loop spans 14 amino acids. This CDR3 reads CAWSVGGGQETQYF. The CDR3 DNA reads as TGTGCCTGGAGTGTGGGGGGGGGCCAAGAGACCCAGTACTTC.

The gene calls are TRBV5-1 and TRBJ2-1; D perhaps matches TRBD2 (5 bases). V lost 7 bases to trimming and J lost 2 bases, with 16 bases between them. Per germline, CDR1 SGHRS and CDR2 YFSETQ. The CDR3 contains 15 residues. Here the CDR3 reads CASSAGGSTYNEQFF. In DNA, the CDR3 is TGCGCCAGCTCCGCGGGTGGGAGCACCTACAATGAGCAGTTCTTC.

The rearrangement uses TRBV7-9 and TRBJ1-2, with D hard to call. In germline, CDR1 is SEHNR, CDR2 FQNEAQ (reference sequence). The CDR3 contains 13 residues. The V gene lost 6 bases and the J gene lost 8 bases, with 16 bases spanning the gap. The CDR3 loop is CASSDTSWRGYTF. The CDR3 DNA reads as TGTGCCAGCAGTGACACAAGCTGGAGGGGCTACACCTTC.

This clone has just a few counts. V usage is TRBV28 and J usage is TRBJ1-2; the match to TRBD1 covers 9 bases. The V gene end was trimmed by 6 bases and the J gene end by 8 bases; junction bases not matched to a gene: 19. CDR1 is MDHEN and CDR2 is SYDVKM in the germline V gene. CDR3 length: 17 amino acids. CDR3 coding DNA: TGTGCCAGCAGCCTATTACTCCAAACAGGGGGCGAGAGCGGCTACACCTTC. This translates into CASSLLLQTGGESGYTF.

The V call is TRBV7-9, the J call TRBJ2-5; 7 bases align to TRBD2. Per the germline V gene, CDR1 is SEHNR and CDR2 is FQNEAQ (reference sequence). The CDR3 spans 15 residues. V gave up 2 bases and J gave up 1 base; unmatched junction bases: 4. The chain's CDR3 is CASSLPPGGQETQYF. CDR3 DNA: TGTGCCAGCAGCTTACCCCCGGGGGGCCAAGAGACCCAGTACTTC.